A selection of T cell receptor beta chains follows, all from one sample in a study of T cell clones after liver transplantation. Profiling relied on immunoSEQ multiplex PCR, and the TCRdb table lists in-frame clones only, not all of them. The table has some 6,000 clones, more than 75% seen once. The sequenced sample was CD8+ T cells from blood, obtained 45 to 46 months after liver transplant. The receptors were sampled from a human patient who received a liver transplant. The graft donor may have contributed some T cells. Each CDR3 is given with its conserved first and last residue. The order of the fields is J gene, V gene, CDR3 protein.

J gene: TRBJ1-5; V gene: TRBV19; CDR3 protein: CASPVKKGASNQPQHF
J gene: TRBJ2-2; V gene: TRBV7-9; CDR3 protein: CASSLLSGGWTGELFF
J gene: TRBJ2-3; V gene: TRBV29-1; CDR3 protein: CSVEGGWDTQYF
J gene: TRBJ1-5; V gene: TRBV6-1; CDR3 protein: CASSTGGRQPQHF
J gene: TRBJ2-3; V gene: TRBV7-9; CDR3 protein: CASSLSSGGQGADTQYF
J gene: TRBJ1-1; V gene: TRBV11-2; CDR3 protein: CASSLGLGVEAFF
J gene: TRBJ2-7; V gene: TRBV19; CDR3 protein: CASSMTGTYEQYF
J gene: TRBJ2-7; V gene: TRBV27; CDR3 protein: CASSLSPGTGGHEQYF
J gene: TRBJ2-2; V gene: TRBV7-8; CDR3 protein: CASFTRDTGPGELFF
J gene: TRBJ1-1; V gene: TRBV27; CDR3 protein: CASGINLNTEAFF